This T cell receptor beta chain was observed in a study of blood T cell repertoires in COVID-19. As for the study in general: Specimens from acute and convalescent COVID-19 originated in the United States, Italy and Spain. Nucleic acid was either cDNA or gDNA, and it came from T cells, B-cell-depleted T cells, or PBMCs.

In the study's own analysis: Nucleated cell number was recorded as an estimate derived from reference gene primer amplification. Sequencing was performed with immunoSEQ multiplex PCR; in TCRdb, only in-frame clones are kept and a portion is missing. The V and J calls and clone size come from that table; D and trimming were worked out from the DNA. This table holds about 140,000 clones, more than 60% found once. V shed 1 base and J shed 4 bases, with 17 bases lying between them. The CDR3 has 16 amino acids. CDR1 is GTSNPN and CDR2 is SVGIG in the germline V gene (reference sequence). The sequencing sample was made of peripheral blood. This chain uses TRBV30 with TRBJ1-3; possibly TRBD1 for D (5 bases). This sequence originates from a woman aged 45-65 years with active or convalescent COVID-19. The CDR3 loop reads CAWSASYVGEGNTIYF. The CDR3 DNA follows: TGTGCCTGGAGTGCGTCGTACGTAGGGGAAGGAAACACCATATATTTT.